The 25 T cell receptor beta chains reported below all come from one sample, sequenced in a study of T cells after yellow fever vaccination. TCRdb reprocessed the 5' RACE reads with MiXCR, giving one entry per CDR3 protein. The profile shows 400,000 or so distinct CDR3 sequences, 11% of them singletons. The sequencing used PBMCs, collected on the day of the first yellow fever vaccination. The receptors shown here come from a man aged 18 to 29 who received the YFV17D yellow fever vaccine.

There are a few counts of this clonotype. J is TRBJ1-1 and V is TRBV20-1; D is unresolved. Looked up from germline, CDR1 is DFQATT and CDR2 is SNEGSKA (reference sequence). The CDR3 length is 13 residues. The ends were cut back, 0 bases at V and 0 bases at J, with 5 bases in the middle. This CDR3 reads CSARDLMNTEAFF. CDR3 coding DNA: TGCAGTGCTAGAGATCTTATGAACACTGAAGCTTTCTTT.

V usage is TRBV5-1 and J usage is TRBJ2-5, with D maybe TRBD2 (6 bases). V lost 2 bases and J lost 5, with 19 bases in between. The CDR3 spans 16 residues. The germline CDR1 and CDR2 sequences are SGHRS and YFSETQ. CDR3 region: CASSFGSAGRRETQYF. DNA of the CDR3: TGCGCCAGCAGCTTCGGGAGCGCGGGACGGAGGGAGACCCAGTACTTC.

At least ten counts were recorded for this clonotype. This chain links TRBV7-6 with TRBJ2-7, with 11 positions matching TRBD1. Germline trimming cut 1 base from V and 3 bases from J; bases unmatched to any gene: 8. The V gene's germline CDR1 is SGHVS and CDR2 FNYEAQ. The CDR3 contains 17 residues. The CDR3 DNA reads TGTGCCAGCAGCTTAGGTGCTGGGACAGGGGGATTCTACGAGCAGTACTTC. It codes for CASSLGAGTGGFYEQYF.

The rearrangement links TRBV10-3 to TRBJ2-7; a possible D gene is TRBD2 (5 bases). Germline CDR1 is ENHRY and CDR2 is SYGVKD. The V gene lost 6 bases and the J gene lost 3 bases, with 12 bases spanning the gap. The CDR3 extends over 13 amino acids. The CDR3 DNA reads as TGTGCCATCAGGCCTAGCCGAAACTACGAGCAGTACTTC. Its translation: CAIRPSRNYEQYF.

There are many counts of this clonotype. V is TRBV29-1 and J is TRBJ2-2, with D possibly being TRBD1 (5 bases). Germline-derived CDR1 and CDR2 are SQVTM and ANQGSEA. V shed 2 bases and J shed 3 bases, with 7 bases lying between them. This CDR3 is built from 13 residues. The DNA for the CDR3 is TGCAGCGTTGAAAGGGGCCACACCGGGGAGCTGTTTTTT. Amino acid sequence: CSVERGHTGELFF.

This clonotype was seen a handful of times. The V call is TRBV7-2, the J call TRBJ2-3, with D perhaps TRBD2 (7 bases). Trimming removed 5 bases from V and 5 bases from J, with 17 bases in between. Germline values: CDR1 SGHTA, CDR2 FQGNSA. The CDR3 consists of 15 residues. The CDR3: CASSIRGAGEDTQYF. CDR3 DNA: TGTGCCAGCAGCATCCGGGGGGCAGGTGAAGATACGCAGTATTTT.

This chain links TRBV20-1 with TRBJ2-7; 8 positions match TRBD2. The germline V gene has CDR1 DFQATT and CDR2 SNEGSKA (reference sequence). The CDR3 runs to 13 residues. Trimming removed 3 bases from V and 7 bases from J; junction bases left unmatched: 8. For the CDR3, the DNA is TGCAGTGCTAGGTCCCCGGGGGGGAGGGAGCAGTACTTC. Amino acid sequence: CSARSPGGREQYF.

This clonotype was seen a handful of times. The J gene is TRBJ2-1, the V gene TRBV11-1; D is possibly TRBD1 (6 bases). CDR1 and CDR2 from the germline V gene are SGHAT and FQDESV (reference sequence). Trimming shortened V by 4 bases and J by 2 bases, and 12 bases separated the two germline ends. The CDR3 runs 15 residues. The CDR3 spells CASSSMDRTYNEQFF. For the CDR3, the DNA is TGTGCCAGCAGCTCTATGGACAGAACCTACAATGAGCAGTTCTTC.

To note about this clonotype: A much larger clone differs from this one at a single base, so this may be a read error. The genes are TRBV9 and TRBJ2-5; the match to TRBD1 covers 7 bases. Germline trimming cut 7 bases from V and 1 base from J; bases unmatched to any gene: 7. CDR3 length: 14 amino acids. Germline CDR1 SGDLS, CDR2 YYNGEE. The CDR3 nucleotides read TGTGCCAGCGTCAAGACAGGGACCCAAGAGACCCAGTACTTC. Protein sequence: CASVKTGTQETQYF.

This clonotype came up a few times. The chain links TRBV29-1 to TRBJ2-2, with TRBD2 matching over 12 bases. The CDR3 spans 17 residues. J was trimmed by 4 bases and V by 5 bases; bases with no gene match: 11. Germline V CDR1 and CDR2: SQVTM, ANQGSEA. CDR3 loop: CSVLPSGGETTTGELFF. CDR3 nucleotide sequence: TGCAGCGTTCTTCCTAGCGGGGGGGAGACAACCACCGGGGAGCTGTTTTTT.

Turning to this clonotype: Mismatch with germline at one junction end may stem from a read error. The V and J genes are TRBV3-1 and TRBJ2-5, with 10 nucleotides matching TRBD1. CDR3 size: 15 residues. Germline V CDR1 and CDR2: LGHDT, YNNKEL (reference sequence). The CDR3 loop reads CATSQEGQGYETQYF. The CDR3, as DNA: TGTGCCACCAGCCAAGAGGGACAGGGGTACGAGACCCAGTACTTC.

The chain is built from TRBV9 and TRBJ2-1, with TRBD2 as a possible D gene (5 bases). This CDR3 comprises 13 residues. Trimming shortened V by 3 bases and J by 5 bases, and 9 bases separated the two germline ends. The germline V gene encodes CDR1 SGDLS and CDR2 YYNGEE. The CDR3 reads CASSALADNEQFF. The CDR3 region has the DNA TGTGCCAGCAGCGCCCTAGCAGACAATGAGCAGTTCTTC.

This CDR3 is CASSYTGNNSPLHF. CDR3 in DNA: TGTGCCAGCAGTTACACAGGGAATAATTCACCCCTCCACTTT. This sequence joins TRBV6-5 and TRBJ1-6; TRBD1 is a possible D gene (6 bases). V lost 2 bases, J lost 5 bases, and 7 bases lay in between. Germline lookup yields CDR1 MNHEY and CDR2 SVGAGI. CDR3 length: 14 residues.

This clonotype was seen ten or more times. The V and J genes are TRBV5-1 and TRBJ1-1, with TRBD1 as a possible D gene (5 bases). This CDR3 spans 14 amino acids. V was shortened by 0 bases and J by 5 bases, with 11 bases between the two germline ends. Germline assignment: CDR1 SGHRS and CDR2 YFSETQ. CDR3 DNA sequence: TGCGCCAGCAGCTTGGTCCCAGGGAATACTGAAGCTTTCTTT. Translated: CASSLVPGNTEAFF.

This clonotype was seen a single time. The J gene is TRBJ1-1, the V gene TRBV10-3, with TRBD1 as a possible D gene (6 bases). CDR1 ENHRY and CDR2 SYGVKD come from the germline V gene. V was trimmed by 3 bases and J by 5 bases, leaving 10 bases between them. CDR3 size: 13 residues. CDR3 DNA sequence: TGTGCCATCAGTGATAAGGGGGATACTGAAGCTTTCTTT. Translated: CAISDKGDTEAFF.

The V gene is TRBV11-2, the J gene TRBJ2-5; D may be TRBD1 (6 bases). V lost 1 base to trimming and J lost 7 bases, with 13 bases between them. There are 14 residues in the CDR3. Germline CDR1 is SGHAT and CDR2 is FQNNGV. Written as DNA, the CDR3 is TGTGCCAGCAGCTTAGTTAACAGGGTCACGACCCAGTACTTC. The encoded protein is CASSLVNRVTTQYF.

This clonotype occurred a few times. The gene calls are TRBV6-2 or TRBV6-3 and TRBJ2-3; the D gene is possibly TRBD2 (5 bases). CDR3 length: 13 amino acids. V was trimmed by 11 bases and J by 1 base, leaving 13 bases between them. Germline values: CDR1 MNHEY, CDR2 SVGEGT. The CDR3 reads CAGAISGTDTQYF. DNA for the CDR3: TGTGCCGGCGCAATTAGCGGCACAGATACGCAGTATTTT.

This clonotype was picked up a small number of times. The chain recombines TRBV7-3 with TRBJ1-6; D unresolved. There are 13 residues in the CDR3. The V end lost 4 bases, the J end lost 3 bases, and 4 bases lay between the germline ends. CDR1 is SGHTA and CDR2 is FQGTGA in the germline V gene. CDR3 coding DNA: TGTGCCAGCAGCTCCCACTATAATTCACCCCTCCACTTT. Its translation is CASSSHYNSPLHF.

This clonotype was observed many times. The chain is built from TRBV11-2 and TRBJ2-7, with TRBD2 matching over 12 bases. The CDR3 runs 15 residues. The junction had 5 bases not matched to a gene; V was cut back by 3 bases and J by 5 bases. CDR1 and CDR2 from the germline V gene are SGHAT and FQNNGV. The CDR3 protein is CASSFLAGGPNEQYF. CDR3 DNA sequence: TGTGCCAGCAGCTTCCTAGCGGGGGGGCCTAACGAGCAGTACTTC.

This clonotype was counted a few times. The chain couples TRBV25-1 to TRBJ1-5; tentative D call: TRBD1 (6 bases). CDR1 is MGHDK and CDR2 is SYGVNS in the germline V gene. The CDR3 is 14 amino acids. V was clipped by 2 bases and J by 6 bases, with 11 bases between them. CDR3 protein: CASSEEGGGQPQHF. The CDR3 nucleotides read TGTGCCAGCAGTGAAGAGGGGGGCGGTCAGCCCCAGCATTTT.

The chain links TRBV5-4 to TRBJ1-2; D ambiguous. This CDR3 contains 16 residues. The ends were cut back, 3 bases at V and 4 bases at J, with 19 bases in the middle. The germline V gene has CDR1 SGHNT and CDR2 YYREEE (reference sequence). CDR3: CASSSRASGLGYGYTF. The CDR3 DNA reads as TGTGCCAGCAGCTCCCGTGCGAGTGGGCTGGGCTATGGCTACACCTTC.

The rearrangement links TRBV12-3 or TRBV12-4 to TRBJ2-3; D may match TRBD1 or TRBD2 (5 bases each). This CDR3 contains 13 residues. V was cut by 7 bases and J by 2 bases, with 10 bases left in between. The CDR3 DNA is TGTGCCAGCACCAGGGACCTCACAGATACGCAGTATTTT. As protein: CASTRDLTDTQYF.

The genes are TRBV29-1 and TRBJ2-7; 8 positions match TRBD1. Trimming at V came to 6 bases and at J to 7 bases, leaving 5 bases not matched to a gene. Germline assignment: CDR1 SQVTM and CDR2 ANQGSEA. The CDR3 sequence is 11 residues long. The chain's CDR3 is CSVTGGWEQYF. CDR3 coding DNA: TGCAGCGTCACAGGGGGATGGGAGCAGTACTTC.

The chain uses TRBV20-1 and TRBJ2-2; 8 positions match TRBD2. The junction had 13 bases not matched to a gene; V was cut back by 6 bases and J by 7 bases. The germline CDR1 and CDR2 sequences are DFQATT and SNEGSKA (reference sequence). The CDR3 is 15 amino acids. The CDR3 is CSARGGSGGGGELFF. Written as DNA, the CDR3 is TGCAGTGCCCGGGGGGGAAGCGGGGGCGGCGGGGAGCTGTTTTTT.

This clonotype was counted a few times. This rearrangement joins TRBV5-4 to TRBJ1-2; D is unresolved. Trimming pared 2 bases from V and 2 bases from J, leaving 13 bases between. The CDR3 loop spans 15 amino acids. Per germline, CDR1 SGHNT and CDR2 YYREEE (reference sequence). CDR3 region: CASSFSVDSNYGYTF. CDR3 bases: TGTGCCAGCAGCTTCTCTGTCGATTCGAACTATGGCTACACCTTC.